This T cell receptor beta chain appears in the sequencing data of a study of T cell responses to AZD1222 COVID-19 vaccine. Study-level points and caveats: AZD1222 recipients seropositive at baseline numbered only six or seven. Nearly half of unique spike-specific TCRs reportedly avoided B.1.351 and B.1.1.7 mutated regions.

Clones were read by immunoSEQ multiplex PCR, and TCRdb kept only the in-frame ones, dropping some. The sample lists fewer than 200,000 clones, 85% to 90% occurring once. Germline lookup yields CDR1 MNHEY and CDR2 SVGAGI. The CDR3 is 10 residues long. The sample holds a few counts of this clone. Its target is not known. This sequence was found in an adult in good health. The sequencing used peripheral blood, collected on day 0 of AZD1222 vaccination. The chain employs TRBV6-5 and TRBJ2-7; D is uncertain. In DNA form, the CDR3 reads TGTGGCGGAAGGTCCTACGAGCAGTACGTC. This codes for CGGRSYEQYV.